What follows is one T cell receptor (beta chain) and its context. No antigen is known for it. Attachment of unique molecular identifiers was made to individual cDNA molecules. TCRdb independently ran MiXCR on the 5' RACE reads; one entry per CDR3 protein. The repertoire has approximately 110,000 distinct CDR3 sequences, around 14% of them found once; the top ten carry 20% to 25%. The data belong to a study of early T cells in non-severe SARS-CoV-2 infection. Looking at the study overall: Sequencing of unsorted whole blood was done on bulk RNA, leaving chains unpaired.

CDR1 is SGHRS, CDR2 YFSETQ, per germline. The CDR3 runs to 16 residues. The ends were cut back, 3 bases at V and 1 base at J, with 13 bases in the middle. Study-level points and caveats: Reliance on VDJdb matching favored anti-spike CD8 responses; private and CD4 specificities were missed.

V is TRBV5-1 and J is TRBJ2-2; D gene ambiguous. The sequenced sample consisted of whole blood. The TCR sequence derives from an adult who was a healthcare worker with PCR-confirmed SARS-CoV-2 infection or an uninfected control (not recorded which). The CDR3 DNA reads TGCGCCAGCAGCTCCCTTGGAACCGGGAACACCGGGGAGCTGTTTTTT. It codes for CASSSLGTGNTGELFF.